One sample yielded the 14 T cell receptor beta chains listed below, sequenced in a study of beta chain features in type 1 diabetes. What was sequenced were expressed TCRB transcripts, since all of the isolated RNA had been reverse transcribed. Method: immunoSEQ multiplex PCR; TCRdb's copy keeps in-frame clones and lacks some. Found here are under 450,000 clones, approximately 16% of them singletons; the top ten hold approximately 0.019%. The source material was naive CD4+ T cells from blood. The receptor source for this set is a woman under 30 in good health.

This chain connects TRBV4-2 to TRBJ2-5; perhaps TRBD2 as D (7 bases). Trimming shortened V by 3 bases and J by 5 bases, and 16 bases separated the two germline ends. Germline V gene sequence: CDR1 LGHNA, CDR2 YNFKEQ. This CDR3 spans 15 amino acids. The CDR3 loop reads CASSHAKGGDETQYF. As DNA, the CDR3 is TGTGCCAGCAGCCACGCGAAAGGGGGGGACGAGACCCAGTACTTC.

V gene TRBV27 combines with J gene TRBJ1-5; TRBD1 is a possible D gene (6 bases). The germline CDR1 and CDR2 sequences are MNHEY and SMNVEV (reference sequence). V lost 5 bases, J lost 7 bases, and 12 bases lay in between. The CDR3 loop spans 13 amino acids. CDR3 loop: CASSLTTGQPQHF. The DNA for the CDR3 is TGTGCCAGCAGTCTTACCACAGGGCAGCCCCAGCATTTT.

This sequence joins TRBV13 and TRBJ2-7, with TRBD1 identical over 7 bases. V shed 4 bases and J 3 bases; nucleotides not matched to a gene: 3. The CDR3 consists of 13 residues. The germline gives CDR1 PRHDT, CDR2 FYEKMQ (reference sequence). CDR3 DNA: TGTGCCAGCAGCTACCAGGGGGTCTACGAGCAGTACTTC. Translated, it gives CASSYQGVYEQYF.

This clone has just a few counts. The chain is built from TRBV29-1 and TRBJ1-5; 7 bases line up with TRBD1. CDR1 and CDR2 from the germline V gene are SQVTM and ANQGSEA. V lost 6 bases to trimming and J lost 0 bases; unmatched junction nucleotides: 5. The CDR3 is made up of 14 amino acids. DNA for the CDR3: TGCAGCGTCGTACAGGGGAATAGCAATCAGCCCCAGCATTTT. Protein: CSVVQGNSNQPQHF. The full variable domain, in which reference TRBV29-1 and TRBJ1-5 provide the parts outside the CDR3, is SAVISQKPSRDICQRGTSLTIQCQVDSQVTMMFWYRQQPGQSLTLIATANQGSEATYESGFVIDKFPISRPNLTFSTLTVSNMSPEDSSIYLCSVVQGNSNQPQHFGDGTRLSIL.

J is TRBJ2-7 and V is TRBV7-9; D perhaps matches TRBD1 (5 bases). V shed 0 bases and J shed 6 bases, with 9 bases lying between them. Germline values: CDR1 SEHNR, CDR2 FQNEAQ (reference sequence). The CDR3 spans 13 residues. For the CDR3, the DNA is TGTGCCAGCAGCTTAGCGACAGTATCCGAGCAGTACTTC. This codes for CASSLATVSEQYF.

The chain links TRBV5-4 to TRBJ2-7; D is perhaps TRBD2 (6 bases). This CDR3 is 14 amino acids long. The V end lost 6 bases, the J end lost 3 bases, and 16 bases lay between the germline ends. CDR1 and CDR2 from the germline V gene are SGHNT and YYREEE (reference sequence). CDR3 in amino acids: CASNAAGGIYEQYF. The CDR3 DNA follows: TGTGCCAGCAACGCCGCTGGCGGGATCTACGAGCAGTACTTC.

The rearrangement uses TRBV29-1 and TRBJ2-2; weak D call: TRBD1 (5 bases). The CDR3 loop spans 13 amino acids. The V end lost 6 bases, the J end lost 4 bases, and 12 bases lay between the germline ends. Germline CDR1 and CDR2: SQVTM and ANQGSEA. The CDR3 spells CSVGRAATGELFF. The CDR3 nucleotides are TGCAGCGTAGGCAGGGCCGCCACCGGGGAGCTGTTTTTT.

CDR3 in amino acids: CASTLAGGRNEQFF. CDR3 in DNA: TGTGCCAGCACCTTAGCGGGAGGTCGTAATGAGCAGTTCTTC. The J gene is TRBJ2-1, the V gene TRBV6-5; TRBD2 aligns across 10 bases. The CDR3 totals 14 residues. V shed 7 bases and J 7 bases; nucleotides not matched to a gene: 7. Germline CDR1 and CDR2: MNHEY and SVGAGI.

This chain joins TRBV19 and TRBJ2-6, with D perhaps TRBD1 (5 bases). The CDR3 totals 13 residues. Germline CDR1 is LNHDA and CDR2 is SQIVND (reference sequence). Trimming took 8 bases from V and 2 from J, leaving 7 bases between them. The CDR3 here is CASAGTGANVLTF. CDR3 DNA sequence: TGTGCCAGTGCAGGGACTGGGGCCAACGTCCTGACTTTC. The full variable domain, its missing parts supplied by reference TRBV19 and TRBJ2-6, is DGGITQSPKYLFRKEGQNVTLSCEQNLNHDAMYWYRQDPGQGLRLIYYSQIVNDFQKGDIAEGYSVSREKKESFPLTVTSAQKNPTAFYLCASAGTGANVLTFGAGSRLTVL.

A few counts support this clone. The rearrangement joins TRBV29-1 to TRBJ2-4; D is uncertain. The V gene lost 4 bases and the J gene lost 0 bases, with 16 bases spanning the gap. The CDR3 has 16 residues. CDR1 and CDR2 from the germline V gene are SQVTM and ANQGSEA. In nucleotides, the CDR3 is TGCAGCGTTGCTGATATCTTGGTAGAAGCCAAAAACATTCAGTACTTC. Protein sequence: CSVADILVEAKNIQYF.

The rearrangement uses TRBV6-5 and TRBJ1-1; D gene uncertain. CDR1 is MNHEY and CDR2 is SVGAGI in the germline V gene. The CDR3 loop spans 12 amino acids. Trimming removed 0 bases from V and 11 bases from J, with 10 bases in between. The chain's CDR3 is CASSYSTGNAFF. The CDR3 DNA reads TGTGCCAGCAGTTACTCGACGGGGAATGCTTTCTTT.

This clone has more than one count but fewer than ten. The chain recombines TRBV29-1 with TRBJ1-3; D gene unclear. The length of the CDR3 is 15 residues. Trimming removed 1 base from V and 0 bases from J, with 10 bases in between. From germline, CDR1 is SQVTM and CDR2 ANQGSEA. CDR3 sequence reads: CSVEGRLSSGNTIYF. The CDR3, as DNA: TGCAGCGTTGAAGGTCGACTCTCCTCTGGAAACACCATATATTTT.

J is TRBJ2-5 and V is TRBV28; the match to TRBD1 covers 11 bases. The CDR3 covers 15 residues. J gave up 5 bases and V 6 bases, and 8 bases lay outside the gene matches. The germline gives CDR1 MDHEN, CDR2 SYDVKM. The DNA for the CDR3 is TGTGCCAGCAGCGCTCCGGGACAGGGGGAGGAGACCCAGTACTTC. Its protein is CASSAPGQGEETQYF.

The rearrangement links TRBV19 to TRBJ2-6; TRBD1 might be the D (5 bases). The length of the CDR3 is 14 residues. Trimming took off 4 bases at V and 3 bases at J, with 7 bases between the two ends. Germline CDR1 and CDR2: LNHDA and SQIVND (reference sequence). The CDR3 region has the DNA TGTGCCAGTAGTACAGGGATTGGGGCCAACGTCCTGACTTTC. Protein product: CASSTGIGANVLTF.